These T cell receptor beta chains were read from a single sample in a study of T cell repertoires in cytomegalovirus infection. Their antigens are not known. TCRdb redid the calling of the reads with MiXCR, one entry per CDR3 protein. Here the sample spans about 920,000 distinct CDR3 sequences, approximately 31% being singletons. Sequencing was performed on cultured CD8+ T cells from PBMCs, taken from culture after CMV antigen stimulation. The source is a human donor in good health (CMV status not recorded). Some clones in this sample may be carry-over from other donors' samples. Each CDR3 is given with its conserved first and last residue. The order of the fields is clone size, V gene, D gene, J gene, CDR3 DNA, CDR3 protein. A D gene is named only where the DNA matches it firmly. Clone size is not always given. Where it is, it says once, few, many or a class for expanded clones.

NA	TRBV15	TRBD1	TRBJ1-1	TGTGCCACCAGCCCTCGGACAGGGGATGAAGCTTTCTTT	CATSPRTGDEAFF
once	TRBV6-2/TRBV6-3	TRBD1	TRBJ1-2	TGTGCCAGCAGTTACTCACCGGACAGGGCGGACTATGGCTACACCTTC	CASSYSPDRADYGYTF
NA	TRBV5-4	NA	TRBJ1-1	TGTGCCAGCAGCCTTAACCTCCCGAGGTCTGAAGCTTTCTTT	CASSLNLPRSEAFF
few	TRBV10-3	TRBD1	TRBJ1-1	TGTGCCATCGGGGACAGGGGGAACACTGAAGCTTTCTTT	CAIGDRGNTEAFF
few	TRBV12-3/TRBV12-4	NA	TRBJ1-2	TGTGCCAGCAGCGTAGGTCGGTCGTTTGACTATGGCTACACCTTC	CASSVGRSFDYGYTF
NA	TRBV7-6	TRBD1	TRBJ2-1	TGTGCCAGCAGCGTAGACAGGGTGCGGCACAATGAGCAGTTCTTC	CASSVDRVRHNEQFF
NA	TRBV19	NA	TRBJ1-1	TGTGCCACTAAGGGGGGCACTGAAGCTTTCTTT	CATKGGTEAFF
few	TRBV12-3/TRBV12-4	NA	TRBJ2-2	TGTGCCAGCAGTTTAAGGCTAGCGCGGAACACCGGGGAGCTGTTTTTT	CASSLRLARNTGELFF
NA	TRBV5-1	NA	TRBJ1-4	TGCGCCAGCAGCCTTGAAGGGGGTTTTTATGAAAAACTGTTTTTT	CASSLEGGFYEKLFF
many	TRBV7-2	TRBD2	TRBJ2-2	TGTGCCAGCAGCTGGTGGACTAGCGGGGGGGCCTATGTCGGGGAGCTGTTTTTT	CASSWWTSGGAYVGELFF
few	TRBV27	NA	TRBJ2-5	TGTGCCAGCAGTTTATTCTCAACAGAGACCCAGTACTTC	CASSLFSTETQYF
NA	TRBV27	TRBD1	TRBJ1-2	TGTGCCAGCAGCCCTATTAATGTGGAGGGGGCCACAGGCTACACCTTC	CASSPINVEGATGYTF
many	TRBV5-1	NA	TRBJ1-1	TGTGCCAGCAGTCGTGATCGCGGGACTGAAGCTTTCTTT	CASSRDRGTEAFF
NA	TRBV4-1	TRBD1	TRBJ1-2	TGTGCCAGCAGCCAAGGTTTTAAGGGAGCGCCACAGGGGTTTTATGGCTACACCTTC	CASSQGFKGAPQGFYGYTF
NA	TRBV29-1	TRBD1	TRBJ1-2	TGCAGCGTTTCTAACAGGGGGCGAGGCTACACCTTC	CSVSNRGRGYTF
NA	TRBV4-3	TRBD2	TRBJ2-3	TGCGCCAGCAGCCACGGAGCGGGGGGCATGGATACGCAGTATTTT	CASSHGAGGMDTQYF
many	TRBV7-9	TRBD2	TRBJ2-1	TGTGCCAGCACGGGACTAGCGGGGGGGTTCCCCTACAATGAGCAGTTCTTC	CASTGLAGGFPYNEQFF
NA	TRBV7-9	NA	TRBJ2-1	TGTGCCATCCATCCGGCAGGGGTCAATGAGCAGTTCTTC	CAIHPAGVNEQFF
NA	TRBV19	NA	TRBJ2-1	TGTGCCAGTAGTTTAGGGGATCGGGACAATGAGCAGTTCTTC	CASSLGDRDNEQFF
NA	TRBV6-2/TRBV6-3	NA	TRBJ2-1	TGTGCCAGCAGTTACGGTAGCCCCTTATCCTACAATGAGCAGTTCTTC	CASSYGSPLSYNEQFF
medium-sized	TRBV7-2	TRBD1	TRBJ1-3	TGTGCCAGCAGTATAGGACAGGGAGGATCTAACACCATATATTTT	CASSIGQGGSNTIYF
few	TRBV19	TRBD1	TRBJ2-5	TGTGCCAGTAGTATACAGGGGGCATCGGAGACCCAGTACTTC	CASSIQGASETQYF
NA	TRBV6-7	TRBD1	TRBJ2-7	TGTGCCAGCAGTTACCGTACCCAGACAGGGAGCTACGAGCAGTACTTC	CASSYRTQTGSYEQYF
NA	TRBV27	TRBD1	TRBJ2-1	TGTGCCAGCAGTTTATTAGTCCAGGGGGCATACGAGCAGTTCTTC	CASSLLVQGAYEQFF
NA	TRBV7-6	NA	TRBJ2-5	TGTGCCAGCAGCTTTCGGCATTCCCAAGAGACCCAGTACTTC	CASSFRHSQETQYF
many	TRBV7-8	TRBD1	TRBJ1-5	TGTGCCAGCAGCTTAGGCTCCGGGACAGAATTCAATCAGCCCCAGCATTTT	CASSLGSGTEFNQPQHF
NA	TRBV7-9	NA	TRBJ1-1	TGTGCCAGCAGCTCACAGGCGGGCACTGAAGCTTTCTTT	CASSSQAGTEAFF
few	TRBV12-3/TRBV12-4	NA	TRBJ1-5	TGTGCCAGCAGTTTAGTACAGGGTCGGAATCAGCCCCAGCATTTT	CASSLVQGRNQPQHF
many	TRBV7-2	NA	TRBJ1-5	TGTGCCAGCAGCTTAGACGTCTATAGCAATCAGCCCCAGCATTTT	CASSLDVYSNQPQHF
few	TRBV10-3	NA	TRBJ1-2	TGTGCCATCAGGACTCGGCGGGATGGCTACACCTTC	CAIRTRRDGYTF
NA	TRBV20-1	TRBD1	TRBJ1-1	TGCAGTGCTAGAGATCTTGGACAGGGGGACGGCACTGAAGCTTTCTTT	CSARDLGQGDGTEAFF
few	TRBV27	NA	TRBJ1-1	TGTGCCAGCAGTTGGGGCGGGGGAAACACTGAAGCTTTCTTT	CASSWGGGNTEAFF
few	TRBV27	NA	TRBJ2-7	TGTGCCAGCAGCTCTAGGGTGGACGAGCAGTACTTC	CASSSRVDEQYF
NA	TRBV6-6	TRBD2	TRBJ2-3	TGTGCCAGCAGTTACGTGAGCGGGGGGCGCACAGATACGCAGTATTTT	CASSYVSGGRTDTQYF
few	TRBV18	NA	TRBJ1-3	TGTGCCAGCTCACCACCGAACAGGGTCGGAAACACCATATATTTT	CASSPPNRVGNTIYF
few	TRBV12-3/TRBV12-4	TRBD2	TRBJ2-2	TGTGCCAGCAGCGGGGGGGCCCACACCGGGGAGCTGTTTTTT	CASSGGAHTGELFF
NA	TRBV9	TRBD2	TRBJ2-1	TGTGCCAGCAGCGTAGAGTCTAGCGGGGGGGCCGTATATGAGCATTTCTTC	CASSVESSGGAVYEHFF
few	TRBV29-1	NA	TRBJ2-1	TGCAGCGCATCGGCGCGCAATGAGCAGTTCTTC	CSASARNEQFF
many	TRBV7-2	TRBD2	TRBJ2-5	TGTGCCAGCAGCTTGGGACTAGCGGGGGGGCGGGAGACCCAGTACTTC	CASSLGLAGGRETQYF
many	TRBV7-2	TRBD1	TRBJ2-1	TGTGCCTGCGTGAGGGACAGTGGGAATGAGCAGTTCTTC	CACVRDSGNEQFF
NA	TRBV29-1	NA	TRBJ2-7	TGCAGCGTTATAGGGAACGAGCAGTACTTC	CSVIGNEQYF